A selection of T cell receptor beta chains follows, all from one sample in a study of cytomegalovirus exposure and HLA in healthy donors. The method was immunoSEQ multiplex PCR; TCRdb's version includes in-frame clones alone and lacks a portion of them. This table holds around 130,000 clones, less than 10% found once. Material for sequencing was PBMCs. The receptors come from a woman aged 40 to 50 in good health and CMV-seropositive. Both conserved end residues are part of each CDR3. The D gene is left open where the match is weak. Some rows mark clone size as missing; the rest say once, few, many or name a class of expanded clone.

NA	few	TRBV6-1	TRBJ1-5	TGTGCCAGCAGTGAAGGCGGAGGGGTAATTCCCCAGCATTTT	CASSEGGGVIPQHF
NA	few	TRBV10-2	TRBJ2-7	TGCGCCAGCAGACCACCCGGAGATTCGGGCGAGCAGTACTTC	CASRPPGDSGEQYF
NA	few	TRBV30	TRBJ2-7	TGTGCCTGGATTCTTACAGGCGGCGGGATCTACGAGCAGTACTTC	CAWILTGGGIYEQYF
NA	NA	TRBV7-2	TRBJ2-6	TGTGCCAGCAGCCAAGGGGGGGTTGGGGCCAACGTCCTGACTTTC	CASSQGGVGANVLTF
NA	NA	TRBV28	TRBJ1-6	TGTGCCAGCAGAGGCACAGGTGATAATTCACCCCTCCACTTT	CASRGTGDNSPLHF
TRBD1	NA	TRBV11-2	TRBJ1-1	TGTGCCAGCAGCTTAGTTTTCAGGGGGCCGGGCACTGAAGCTTTCTTT	CASSLVFRGPGTEAFF
NA	NA	TRBV19	TRBJ2-7	TGTGCCAGTAGTATGAGGAAACAGGGATCCCCCTACGAGCAGTACTTC	CASSMRKQGSPYEQYF
NA	few	TRBV6-1	TRBJ2-3	TGTGCCAGCAGTTTTACCAGGGATTTTACAGATACGCAGTATTTT	CASSFTRDFTDTQYF
TRBD1	NA	TRBV2	TRBJ1-4	TGTGCCAGCAACGTACAGGGGACGGGTGAAAACCTGTTTTTT	CASNVQGTGENLFF
TRBD1	few	TRBV10-2	TRBJ1-5	TGCGCCAGCAGTGGACAGGGGGATAGCAATCAGCCCCAGCATTTT	CASSGQGDSNQPQHF
TRBD1	few	TRBV6-5	TRBJ2-7	TGTGCCAGCAGGCCCGCGACAGGGGGTGTCTACGAGCAGTACTTC	CASRPATGGVYEQYF
TRBD1	NA	TRBV18	TRBJ1-4	TGTGCCAGCTCTCTCGCGCCCCAGGGGGGTGAAAAACTGTTTTTT	CASSLAPQGGEKLFF
NA	NA	TRBV7-3	TRBJ2-1	TGTGCCAGCAGCTTAACCGGGGAAGAGCAGTTCTTC	CASSLTGEEQFF
NA	few	TRBV7-9	TRBJ1-3	TGTGCCAGCAGCTTCGGGGGGCTGACTGGAAACACCATATATTTT	CASSFGGLTGNTIYF
NA	NA	TRBV29-1	TRBJ1-1	TGCAGCGTTGGGGGGGGTGGCGAAGAAGCTTTCTTT	CSVGGGGEEAFF
TRBD1	NA	TRBV7-2	TRBJ1-2	TGTGCCAGCAGCCCCCCCGAGGGACAGATCCCTCGGGGCTACACCTTC	CASSPPEGQIPRGYTF
NA	NA	TRBV7-9	TRBJ1-5	TGTGCCAGCAGCTTAGGGGGGGGCGGAGGTCAGCCCCAGCATTTT	CASSLGGGGGQPQHF
TRBD1	few	TRBV9	TRBJ2-5	TGTGCCAGCAGCTCATCGACCGGGACAGAAGAGACCCAGTACTTC	CASSSSTGTEETQYF
NA	NA	TRBV19	TRBJ1-5	TGTGCCAGTAGTATGTCTGGCAGGGGATATCAGCCCCAGCATTTT	CASSMSGRGYQPQHF
NA	few	TRBV7-9	TRBJ1-4	TGTGCCAGCAGCTTAGGTGGAGGGCTTGAAAAACTGTTTTTT	CASSLGGGLEKLFF
NA	NA	TRBV5-1	TRBJ2-1	TGCGCCAGCAGCTGGGGGCCAGGCGGAGATGAGCAGTTCTTC	CASSWGPGGDEQFF
TRBD2	few	TRBV15	TRBJ2-3	TGTGCCACCAGCAGAACTCTGAGCGGGATTTACAGCACAGATACGCAGTATTTT	CATSRTLSGIYSTDTQYF
NA	few	TRBV5-1	TRBJ2-7	TGCGCCAGCAGCCCGGACAGTTCCTACGAGCAGTACTTC	CASSPDSSYEQYF
NA	NA	TRBV29-1	TRBJ1-6	TGCAGCGTTCGCCCTACCTATAATTCACCCCTCCACTTT	CSVRPTYNSPLHF
NA	few	TRBV11-2	TRBJ2-4	TGTGCCAGCAGATCACTAAGGGGGGCCAAAAACATTCAGTACTTC	CASRSLRGAKNIQYF
TRBD1	few	TRBV19	TRBJ1-2	TGTGCCAGTATGGACAGGGGGCGTTCCTATGGCTACACCTTC	CASMDRGRSYGYTF
NA	NA	TRBV19	TRBJ2-1	TGTGCCAGTAGCGATACGCGGACTTACAATGAGCAGTTCTTC	CASSDTRTYNEQFF
TRBD1	NA	TRBV19	TRBJ1-2	TGTGCCAGTAGAACCGGGACAGGGTTCTATGGCTACACCTTC	CASRTGTGFYGYTF
TRBD2	NA	TRBV6-6	TRBJ2-1	TGTGCCAGCGGGACTAGCGGACAGAAGGGTGAGCAGTTCTTC	CASGTSGQKGEQFF
NA	NA	TRBV14	TRBJ2-2	TGTGCCAGCAGCCAAGCCCGGTCCGGGGAGCTGTTTTTT	CASSQARSGELFF
TRBD1	NA	TRBV6-5	TRBJ1-5	TGTGCCAGCAGTCGCGGACAGGGTAGCAATCAGCCCCAGCATTTT	CASSRGQGSNQPQHF
NA	NA	TRBV6-5	TRBJ1-2	TGTGCCAGCAGGCTTGCACAGGGCCTGTATGGCTACACCTTC	CASRLAQGLYGYTF
TRBD2	few	TRBV6-1	TRBJ2-7	TGTGCCACCCGACTAGCGGGGGACTCCTACGAGCAGTACTTC	CATRLAGDSYEQYF
NA	NA	TRBV6-5	TRBJ2-7	TGTGCCAGCAGCTCCCTCCACGAGCAGTACTTC	CASSSLHEQYF
TRBD1	few	TRBV30	TRBJ2-7	TGTGCCTACCGGGACAGCCCTCACGAGCAGTACTTC	CAYRDSPHEQYF
NA	NA	TRBV6-5	TRBJ1-3	TGTGCCAGCAGTTATTCGAAGACACTTGGAAACACCATATATTTT	CASSYSKTLGNTIYF
NA	few	TRBV19	TRBJ1-5	TGTGCCAGTAGCCGAGCTCAGGAAGGCAATCAGCCCCAGCATTTT	CASSRAQEGNQPQHF
NA	few	TRBV25-1	TRBJ1-2	TGTGCCAGCAGTGCACCCGAGCATGGCTACACCTTC	CASSAPEHGYTF
NA	few	TRBV4-2	TRBJ1-4	TGTGCCAGCAGCCAAGAGGGCCGAACTAATGAAAAACTGTTTTTT	CASSQEGRTNEKLFF
NA	NA	TRBV9	TRBJ1-3	TGTGCCAGCAGCGTAGGGGCTACTGGAAACACCATATATTTT	CASSVGATGNTIYF
TRBD2	NA	TRBV28	TRBJ2-3	TGTGCCAGCAGTTTATGGCTAGCGGGGGCTCCGGCTACGCAGTATTTT	CASSLWLAGAPATQYF
NA	many	TRBV19	TRBJ2-7	TGTGCCAGTAGTATAGCCATCGGGACTCTTTCCTACGAGCAGTACTTC	CASSIAIGTLSYEQYF
NA	NA	TRBV19	TRBJ2-7	TGTGCCAGTAGTATGCAGGGTGGCGAGCAGTACTTC	CASSMQGGEQYF
NA	NA	TRBV19	TRBJ2-7	TGTGCCAGTAGTAACTCCCGGACAGACTCCTACGAGCAGTACTTC	CASSNSRTDSYEQYF
TRBD2	NA	TRBV7-9	TRBJ2-1	TGTGCCAGCAGCCGAAGCGGGGGGGAGGGTGAGCAGTTCTTC	CASSRSGGEGEQFF
TRBD1	NA	TRBV6-5	TRBJ1-1	TGTGCCAGCACCCAGACAGGGAAAGCTTTCTTT	CASTQTGKAFF